These T cell receptor beta chains were read from a single sample in a study of blood T cell repertoires in COVID-19. Repertoires were generated with immunoSEQ multiplex PCR, while TCRdb's copy carries only in-frame clones and drops some. The sample carries about 310,000 clones, about nine tenths recorded once. Sequenced input: PBMCs or T cells enriched from blood (not recorded which). The source is a woman in her 40s who had recovered from COVID-19. Each CDR3 is given with its conserved first and last residue.

TRBJ1-2 | TRBV23-1 | 12 | CASGGVACGYTF
TRBJ1-2 | TRBV27 | 14 | CASRPTGANYGYTF
TRBJ2-3 | TRBV19 | 15 | CASSMQDRSTDTQYF
TRBJ2-3 | TRBV7-2 | 15 | CASSFNGGAADTQYF
TRBJ1-4 | TRBV29-1 | 13 | CSVPGATNEKLFF
TRBJ2-7 | TRBV28 | 16 | CASSLRGGTGVYEQYF
TRBJ2-3 | TRBV5-4 | 16 | CASSPTSGSWGDTQYF
TRBJ2-7 | TRBV29-1 | 12 | CSVAGLGYEQYF
TRBJ2-2 | TRBV2 | 14 | CASNRLAGEGELFF
TRBJ1-4 | TRBV7-2 | 16 | CASSLKMGGVNEKLFF
TRBJ2-5 | TRBV11-2 | 16 | CASSSGQATYQETQYF
TRBJ2-2 | TRBV7-3 | 14 | CASSSSGRTGELFF
TRBJ2-1 | TRBV30 | 17 | CAWSRDRGRITVNEQFF
TRBJ1-1 | TRBV11-1 | 16 | CASSTQTGGANTEAFF
TRBJ2-5 | TRBV6-5 | 11 | CASSHQETQYF
TRBJ1-1 | TRBV10-3 | 14 | CAIRQGAEDTEAFF
TRBJ2-4 | TRBV4-2 | 16 | CASSQEPGSAKNIQYF
TRBJ1-5 | TRBV7-2 | 15 | CASSLGGQINQPQHF
TRBJ1-6 | TRBV5-1 | 15 | CASSPAGLNNSPLHF
TRBJ1-4 | TRBV3-1/TRBV3-2 | 14 | CASSPTGVNEKLFF
TRBJ2-4 | TRBV24-1 | 13 | CATSAADKNIQYF
TRBJ2-1 | TRBV12-1 | 19 | CASSFGGVGRGSFCNEQFF
TRBJ2-7 | TRBV4-1 | 18 | CASSQELMAGGHRYEQYF
TRBJ1-5 | TRBV21-1 | 16 | CASSKDAGAERGPQHF
TRBJ2-7 | TRBV27 | 15 | CASSLRALANYEQYF
TRBJ2-1 | TRBV7-3 | 16 | CASSLNGLSSYNEQFF
TRBJ2-5 | TRBV28 | 14 | CASSSQGARETQYF
TRBJ1-2 | TRBV6-1 | 15 | CASSESFGQGVGYTF
TRBJ2-7 | TRBV18 | 13 | CASSRGQGGEQYF